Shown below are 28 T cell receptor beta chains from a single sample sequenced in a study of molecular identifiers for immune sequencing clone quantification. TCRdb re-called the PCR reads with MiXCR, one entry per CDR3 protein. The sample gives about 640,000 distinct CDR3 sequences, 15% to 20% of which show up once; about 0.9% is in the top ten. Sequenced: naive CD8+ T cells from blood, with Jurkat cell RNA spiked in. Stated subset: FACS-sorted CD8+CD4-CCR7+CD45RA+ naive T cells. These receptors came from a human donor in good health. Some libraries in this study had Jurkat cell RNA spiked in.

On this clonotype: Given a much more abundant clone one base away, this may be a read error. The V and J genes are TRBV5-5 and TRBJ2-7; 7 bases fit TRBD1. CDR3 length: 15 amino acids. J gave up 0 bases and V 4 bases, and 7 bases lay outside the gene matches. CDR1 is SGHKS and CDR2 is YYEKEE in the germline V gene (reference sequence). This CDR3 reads CASSPWDSVSYEQYF. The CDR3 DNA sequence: TGTGCCAGCAGCCCCTGGGACAGCGTCTCCTACGAGCAGTACTTC.

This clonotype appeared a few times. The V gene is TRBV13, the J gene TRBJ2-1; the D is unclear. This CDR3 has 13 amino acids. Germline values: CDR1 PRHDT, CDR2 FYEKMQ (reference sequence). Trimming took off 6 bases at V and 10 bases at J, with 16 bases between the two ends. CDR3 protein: CASRGSGMEEQFF. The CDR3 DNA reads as TGTGCCAGCAGGGGGTCTGGGATGGAGGAGCAGTTCTTC.

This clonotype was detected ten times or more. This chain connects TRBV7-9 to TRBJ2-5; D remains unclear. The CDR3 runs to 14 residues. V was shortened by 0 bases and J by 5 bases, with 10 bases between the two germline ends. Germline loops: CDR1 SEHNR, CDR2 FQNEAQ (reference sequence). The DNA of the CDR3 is TGTGCCAGCAGCTTAGCCATATCTCAGGAGACCCAGTACTTC. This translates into CASSLAISQETQYF.

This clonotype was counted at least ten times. The CDR3 protein is CASSLDPPGTAKNIQYF. CDR3 nucleotide sequence: TGTGCCAGCAGTTTAGATCCACCCGGGACAGCCAAAAACATTCAGTACTTC. The chain employs TRBV12-3 or TRBV12-4 and TRBJ2-4; D assignment may be TRBD1 or TRBD2 (5 bases each). CDR3 length: 17 residues. Trimming shortened V by 1 base and J by 0 bases, and 13 bases separated the two germline ends.

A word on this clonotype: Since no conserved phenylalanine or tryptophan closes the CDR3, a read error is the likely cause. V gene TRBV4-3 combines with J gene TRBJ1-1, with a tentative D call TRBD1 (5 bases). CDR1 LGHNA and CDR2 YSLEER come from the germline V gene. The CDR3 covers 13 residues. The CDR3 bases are TGCACCAGCAGCCAAGATATGCGGAGGGGAGCTTTCTCT. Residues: CTSSQDMRRGAFS.

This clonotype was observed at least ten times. The CDR3 sequence: CASRFGNTEAFF. CDR3 nucleotides: TGTGCCAGCCGGTTTGGGAACACTGAAGCTTTCTTT. J is TRBJ1-1 and V is TRBV12-3 or TRBV12-4; the D is unclear. The CDR3 loop spans 12 amino acids. Trimming left V 8 bases short and J 1 base short, with 8 bases between.

CDR3 protein: CASSGGTREQYF. CDR3 nucleotides: TGCGCCAGCAGTGGAGGGACCCGCGAGCAGTACTTC. The chain is built from TRBV10-1 and TRBJ2-7; D is tentatively TRBD1 or TRBD2 (5 bases each). The CDR3 has 12 residues. Germline V gene sequence: CDR1 WNHNN, CDR2 SYGVQD (reference sequence). Deletions cut 4 bases from V and 6 bases from J, with 10 bases between.

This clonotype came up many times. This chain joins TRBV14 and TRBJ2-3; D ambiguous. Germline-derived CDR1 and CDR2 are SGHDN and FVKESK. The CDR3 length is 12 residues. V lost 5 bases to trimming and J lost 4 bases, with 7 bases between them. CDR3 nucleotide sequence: TGTGCCAGCAGCGTCCGATCAGATACGCAGTATTTT. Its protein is CASSVRSDTQYF.

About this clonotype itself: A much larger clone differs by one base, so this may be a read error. Here the CDR3 DNA reads TGTGCCAGCAGTTTATTGGGGGGGTACGAGCAGTGCTTC. Protein sequence: CASSLLGGYEQCF. V is TRBV27 and J is TRBJ2-7; 7 nucleotides match TRBD2. Germline V gives CDR1 MNHEY, CDR2 SMNVEV (reference sequence). The CDR3 spans 13 residues.

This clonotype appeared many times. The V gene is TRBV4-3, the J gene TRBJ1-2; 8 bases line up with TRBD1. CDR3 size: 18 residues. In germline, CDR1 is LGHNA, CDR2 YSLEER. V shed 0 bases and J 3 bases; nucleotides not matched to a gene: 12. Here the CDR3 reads CASSQDTQGAGPYYGYTF. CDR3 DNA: TGCGCCAGCAGCCAAGATACCCAGGGGGCCGGTCCTTACTATGGCTACACCTTC.

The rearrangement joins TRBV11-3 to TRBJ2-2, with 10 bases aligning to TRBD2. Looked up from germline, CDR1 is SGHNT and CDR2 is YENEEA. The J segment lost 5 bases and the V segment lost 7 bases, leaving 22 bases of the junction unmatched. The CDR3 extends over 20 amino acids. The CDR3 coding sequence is TGTGCCAGCACCTCCTTGTCACAATGGCTAGCGGGAGTTTGGACCGGGGAGCTGTTTTTT. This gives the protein CASTSLSQWLAGVWTGELFF. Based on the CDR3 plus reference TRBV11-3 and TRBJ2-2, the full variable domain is EAGVVQSPRYKIIEKKQPVAFWCNPISGHNTLYWYLQNLGQGPELLIRYENEEAVDDSQLPKDRFSAERLKGVDSTLKIQPAELGDSAVYLCASTSLSQWLAGVWTGELFFGEGSRLTVL.

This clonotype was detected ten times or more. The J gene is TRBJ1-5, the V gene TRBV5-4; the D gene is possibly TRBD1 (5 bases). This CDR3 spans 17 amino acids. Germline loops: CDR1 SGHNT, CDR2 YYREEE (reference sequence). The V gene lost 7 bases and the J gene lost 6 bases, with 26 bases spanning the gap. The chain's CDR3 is CASGAAQPAPSSQPQHF. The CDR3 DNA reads TGTGCCAGCGGGGCGGCCCAGCCTGCACCCAGTTCTCAGCCCCAGCATTTT.

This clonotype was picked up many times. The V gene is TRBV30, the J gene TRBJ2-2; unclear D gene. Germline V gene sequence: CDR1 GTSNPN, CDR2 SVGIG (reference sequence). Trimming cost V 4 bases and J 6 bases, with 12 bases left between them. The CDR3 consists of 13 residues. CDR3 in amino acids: CAWTVINAGELFF. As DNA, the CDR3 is TGTGCCTGGACCGTCATCAACGCCGGGGAGCTGTTTTTT.

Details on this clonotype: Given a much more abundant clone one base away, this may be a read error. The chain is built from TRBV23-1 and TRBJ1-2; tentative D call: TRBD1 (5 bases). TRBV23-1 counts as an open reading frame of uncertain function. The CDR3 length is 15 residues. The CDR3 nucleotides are TGCGCCAGCAGTCGCAAGGGACGCCACAACTATGACTACACCTTC. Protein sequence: CASSRKGRHNYDYTF.

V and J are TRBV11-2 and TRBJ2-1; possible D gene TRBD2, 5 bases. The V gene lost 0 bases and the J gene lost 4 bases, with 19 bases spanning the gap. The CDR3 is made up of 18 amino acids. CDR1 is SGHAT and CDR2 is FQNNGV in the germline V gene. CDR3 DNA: TGTGCCAGCAGCTTAGAAGAGGGATCTTCCTATTTTTACAATGAGCAGTTCTTC. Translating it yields CASSLEEGSSYFYNEQFF.

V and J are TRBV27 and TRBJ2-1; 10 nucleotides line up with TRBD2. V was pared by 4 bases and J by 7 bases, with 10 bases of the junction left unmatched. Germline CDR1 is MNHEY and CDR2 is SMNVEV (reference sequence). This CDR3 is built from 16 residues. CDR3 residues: CASSSLLAGGGNEQFF. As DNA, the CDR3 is TGTGCCAGCAGTTCCCTCTTAGCGGGAGGAGGTAATGAGCAGTTCTTC.

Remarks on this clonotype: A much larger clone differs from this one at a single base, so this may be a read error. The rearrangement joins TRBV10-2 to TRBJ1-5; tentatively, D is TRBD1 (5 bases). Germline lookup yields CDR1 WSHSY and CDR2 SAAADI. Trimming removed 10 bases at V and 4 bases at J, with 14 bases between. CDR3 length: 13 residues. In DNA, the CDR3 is TGCGCCATGGCGGGGCTGAGGAATCAGCCCCAGCATTTT. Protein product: CAMAGLRNQPQHF.

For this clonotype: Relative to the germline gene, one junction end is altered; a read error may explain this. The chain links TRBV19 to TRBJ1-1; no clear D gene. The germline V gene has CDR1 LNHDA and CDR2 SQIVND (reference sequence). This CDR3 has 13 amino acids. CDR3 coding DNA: TGTGCCAGTACCCTAAGTGGAACCACTGAAGCTCTCTTT. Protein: CASTLSGTTEALF.

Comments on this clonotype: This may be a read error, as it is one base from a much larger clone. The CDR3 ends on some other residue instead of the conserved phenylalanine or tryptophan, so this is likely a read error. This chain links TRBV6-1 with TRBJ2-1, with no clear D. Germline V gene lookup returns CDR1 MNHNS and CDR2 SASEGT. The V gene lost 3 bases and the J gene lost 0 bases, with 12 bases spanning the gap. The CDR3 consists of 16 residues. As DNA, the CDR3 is TGTGCCAGCAGTGACTGGTATCCTAGCTCCTACAATGAGCAGTTCATC. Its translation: CASSDWYPSSYNEQFI.

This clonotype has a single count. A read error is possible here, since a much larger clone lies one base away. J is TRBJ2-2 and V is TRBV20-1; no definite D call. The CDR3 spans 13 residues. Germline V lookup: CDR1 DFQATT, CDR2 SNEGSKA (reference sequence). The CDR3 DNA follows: TGCGGTGCTAGTAACCCGGACACCGGGGAGCTGTTTTTT. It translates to CGASNPDTGELFF.

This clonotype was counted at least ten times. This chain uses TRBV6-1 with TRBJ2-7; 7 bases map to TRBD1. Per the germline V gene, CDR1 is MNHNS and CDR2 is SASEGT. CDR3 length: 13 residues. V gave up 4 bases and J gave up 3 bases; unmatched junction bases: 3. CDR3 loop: CASSAGQFYEQYF. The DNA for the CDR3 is TGTGCCAGCAGTGCGGGACAGTTCTACGAGCAGTACTTC.

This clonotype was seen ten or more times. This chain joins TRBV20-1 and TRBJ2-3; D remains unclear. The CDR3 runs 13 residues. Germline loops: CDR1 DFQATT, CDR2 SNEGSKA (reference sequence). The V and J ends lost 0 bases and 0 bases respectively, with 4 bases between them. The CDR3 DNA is TGCAGTGCTAGAGAGTCAAGCACAGATACGCAGTATTTT. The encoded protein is CSARESSTDTQYF.

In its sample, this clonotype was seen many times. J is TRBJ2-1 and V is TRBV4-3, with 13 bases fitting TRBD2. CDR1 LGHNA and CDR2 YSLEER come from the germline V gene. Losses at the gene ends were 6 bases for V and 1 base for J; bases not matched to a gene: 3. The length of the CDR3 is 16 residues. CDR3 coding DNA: TGCGCCAGCAGGCCGACTAGCGGGAGGTCCTACAATGAGCAGTTCTTC. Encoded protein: CASRPTSGRSYNEQFF.

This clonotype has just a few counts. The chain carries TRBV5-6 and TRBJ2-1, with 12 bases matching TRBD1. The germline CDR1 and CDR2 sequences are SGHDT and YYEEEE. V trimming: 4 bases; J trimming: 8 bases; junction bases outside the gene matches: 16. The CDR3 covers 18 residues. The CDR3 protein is CASSRSGTGGALYDEQFF. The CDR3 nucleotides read TGTGCCAGCAGCCGGTCCGGGACAGGGGGCGCGTTGTACGATGAGCAGTTCTTC.

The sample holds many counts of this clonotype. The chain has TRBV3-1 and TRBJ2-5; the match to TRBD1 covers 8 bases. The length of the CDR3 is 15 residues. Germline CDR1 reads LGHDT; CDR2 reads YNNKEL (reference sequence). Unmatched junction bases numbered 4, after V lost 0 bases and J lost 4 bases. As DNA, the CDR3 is TGTGCCAGCAGCCAAGATAAGACAGGGGCAGAGACCCAGTACTTC. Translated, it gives CASSQDKTGAETQYF.

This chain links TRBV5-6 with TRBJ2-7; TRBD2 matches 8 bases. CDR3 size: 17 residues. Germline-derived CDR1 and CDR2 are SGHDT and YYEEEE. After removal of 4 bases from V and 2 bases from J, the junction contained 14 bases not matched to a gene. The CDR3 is CASSLHLGRGDPYEQYF. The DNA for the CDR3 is TGTGCCAGCAGCCTCCACCTTGGGCGGGGGGACCCCTACGAGCAGTACTTC. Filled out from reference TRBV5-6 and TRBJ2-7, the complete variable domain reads DAGVTQSPTHLIKTRGQQVTLRCSPKSGHDTVSWYQQALGQGPQFIFQYYEEEERQRGNFPDRFSGHQFPNYSSELNVNALLLGDSALYLCASSLHLGRGDPYEQYFGPGTRLTVT.

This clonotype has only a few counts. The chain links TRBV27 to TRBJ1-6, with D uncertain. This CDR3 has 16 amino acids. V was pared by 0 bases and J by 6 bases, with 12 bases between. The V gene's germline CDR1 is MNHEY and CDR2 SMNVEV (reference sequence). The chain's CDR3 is CASSLSGGPGNSPLHF. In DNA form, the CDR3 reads TGTGCCAGCAGTTTATCAGGAGGGCCGGGTAATTCACCCCTCCACTTT.

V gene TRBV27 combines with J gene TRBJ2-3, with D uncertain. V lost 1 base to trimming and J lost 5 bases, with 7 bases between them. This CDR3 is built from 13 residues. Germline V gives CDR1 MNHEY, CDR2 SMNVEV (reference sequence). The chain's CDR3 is CASSLFAGDTQYF. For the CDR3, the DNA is TGTGCCAGCAGTTTATTTGCTGGAGATACGCAGTATTTT.